This T cell receptor (beta chain) comes out of a study of human T cells and chemical hapten exposure. Study at large: Patients had diphenylcyclopropenone applied to the scalp weekly throughout the approximately 25-week study. DPC at 0.01% went onto the upper back in patch tests, read at 6 days.

This clonotype was counted ten times or more. No antigen is known for it. TCRdb reprocessed the RACE reads via MiXCR and lists one record per CDR3 protein. The sample has about 340,000 distinct CDR3 sequences; 6% to 8.5% are singletons. As to time point: patch test 1, 2 weeks after DPC sensitization. Treatment in this sample: therapeutic diphenylcyclopropenone sensitization with weekly scalp DPC. Participating donors were patients with alopecia, aged 18 to 70 years, considered appropriate candidates for DPC. This CDR3 has 16 residues. General study results and limits: As the donors had alopecia, their immune response may differ from healthy people's.

The chain employs TRBV21-1 and TRBJ1-1; the table's D gene call, TRBD1, was not cross checked with the DNA. TRBV21-1 is recorded as a pseudogene. The sample was whole blood, taken in connection with sensitization to the hapten diphenylcyclopropenone (DPC). The sequence derives from a woman aged 18-30 years with alopecia areata. Some clones in this sample may be carry-over from other donors' samples. CDR3 residues: CASSLRGPYGDTEAFF. Written as DNA, the CDR3 is TGTGCCAGCAGCCTCAGGGGGCCCTATGGGGACACTGAAGCTTTCTTT.